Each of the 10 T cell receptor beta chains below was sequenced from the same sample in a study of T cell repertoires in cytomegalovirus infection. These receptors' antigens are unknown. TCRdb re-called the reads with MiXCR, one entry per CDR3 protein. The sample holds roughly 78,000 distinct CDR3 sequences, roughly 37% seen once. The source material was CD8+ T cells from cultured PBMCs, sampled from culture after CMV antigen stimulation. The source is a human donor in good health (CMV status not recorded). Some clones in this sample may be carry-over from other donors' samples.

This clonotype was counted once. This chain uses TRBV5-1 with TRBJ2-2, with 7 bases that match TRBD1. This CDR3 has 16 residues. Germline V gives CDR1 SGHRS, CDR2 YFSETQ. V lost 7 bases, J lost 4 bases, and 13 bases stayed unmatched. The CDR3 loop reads CASGVTGVYSTGELFF. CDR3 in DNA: TGCGCCAGCGGGGTTACAGGGGTTTACTCCACCGGGGAGCTGTTTTTT. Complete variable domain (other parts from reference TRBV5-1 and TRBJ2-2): KAGVTQTPRYLIKTRGQQVTLSCSPISGHRSVSWYQQTPGQGLQFLFEYFSETQRNKGNFPGRFSGRQFSNSRSEMNVSTLELGDSALYLCASGVTGVYSTGELFFGEGSRLTVL.

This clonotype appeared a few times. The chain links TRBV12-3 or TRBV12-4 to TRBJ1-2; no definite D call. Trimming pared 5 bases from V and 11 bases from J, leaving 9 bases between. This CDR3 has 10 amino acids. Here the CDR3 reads CASSQAPYTF. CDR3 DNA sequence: TGTGCCAGCAGTCAGGCACCGTACACCTTC.

The CDR3 loop reads CASIEGQGSADTQYF. CDR3 nucleotides: TGTGCCAGCATCGAGGGGCAGGGGAGTGCGGATACGCAGTATTTT. J is TRBJ2-3 and V is TRBV6-1, with a weak D call TRBD1 (6 bases). Germline assignment: CDR1 MNHNS and CDR2 SASEGT. Trimming cost V 7 bases and J 6 bases, with 20 bases left between them. The CDR3 sequence is 15 residues long.

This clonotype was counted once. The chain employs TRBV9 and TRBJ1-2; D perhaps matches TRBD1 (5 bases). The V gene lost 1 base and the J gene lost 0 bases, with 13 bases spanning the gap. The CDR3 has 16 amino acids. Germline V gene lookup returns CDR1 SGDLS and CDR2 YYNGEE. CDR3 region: CASSVSRGVANYGYTF. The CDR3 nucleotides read TGTGCCAGCAGCGTATCACGGGGGGTTGCTAACTATGGCTACACCTTC. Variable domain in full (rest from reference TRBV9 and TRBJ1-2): DSGVTQTPKHLITATGQRVTLRCSPRSGDLSVYWYQQSLDQGLQFLIQYYNGEERAKGNILERFSAQQFPDLHSELNLSSLELGDSALYFCASSVSRGVANYGYTFGSGTRLTVV.

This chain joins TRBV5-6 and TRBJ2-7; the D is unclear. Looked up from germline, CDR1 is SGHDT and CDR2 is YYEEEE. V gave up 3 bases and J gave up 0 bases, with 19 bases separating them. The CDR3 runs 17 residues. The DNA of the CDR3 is TGTGCCAGCAGCTCCGGTCTTGGGCAGGTCCTCTCCTACGAGCAGTACTTC. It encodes CASSSGLGQVLSYEQYF. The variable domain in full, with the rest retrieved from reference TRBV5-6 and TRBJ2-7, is DAGVTQSPTHLIKTRGQQVTLRCSPKSGHDTVSWYQQALGQGPQFIFQYYEEEERQRGNFPDRFSGHQFPNYSSELNVNALLLGDSALYLCASSSGLGQVLSYEQYFGPGTRLTVT.

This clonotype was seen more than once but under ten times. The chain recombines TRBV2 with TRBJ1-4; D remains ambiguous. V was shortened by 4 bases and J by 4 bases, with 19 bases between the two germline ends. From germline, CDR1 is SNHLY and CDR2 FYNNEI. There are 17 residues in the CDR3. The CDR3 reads CASSARERRTVNEKLFF. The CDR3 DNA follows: TGTGCCAGCAGTGCTAGAGAGCGGCGGACGGTTAATGAAAAACTGTTTTTT.

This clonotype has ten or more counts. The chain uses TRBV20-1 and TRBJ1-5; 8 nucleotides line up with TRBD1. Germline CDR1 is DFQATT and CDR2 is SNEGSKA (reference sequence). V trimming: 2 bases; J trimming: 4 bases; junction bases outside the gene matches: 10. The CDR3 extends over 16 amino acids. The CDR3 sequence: CSARPQRQGQNQPQHF. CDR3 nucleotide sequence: TGCAGTGCTAGACCCCAGAGACAGGGGCAGAATCAGCCCCAGCATTTT.

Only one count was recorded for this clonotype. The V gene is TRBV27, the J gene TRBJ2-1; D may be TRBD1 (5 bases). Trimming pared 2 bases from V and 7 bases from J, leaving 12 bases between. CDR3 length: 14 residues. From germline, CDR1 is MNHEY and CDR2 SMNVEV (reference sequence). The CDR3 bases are TGTGCCAGCAGTTTACTACAGGTTAAGAATGAGCAGTTCTTC. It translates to CASSLLQVKNEQFF.

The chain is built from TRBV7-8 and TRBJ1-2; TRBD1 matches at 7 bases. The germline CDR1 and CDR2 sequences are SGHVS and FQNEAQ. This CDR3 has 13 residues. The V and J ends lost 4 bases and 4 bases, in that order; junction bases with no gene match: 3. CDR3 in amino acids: CASSSGTAYGYTF. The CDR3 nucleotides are TGTGCCAGCAGCTCGGGGACAGCCTATGGCTACACCTTC.

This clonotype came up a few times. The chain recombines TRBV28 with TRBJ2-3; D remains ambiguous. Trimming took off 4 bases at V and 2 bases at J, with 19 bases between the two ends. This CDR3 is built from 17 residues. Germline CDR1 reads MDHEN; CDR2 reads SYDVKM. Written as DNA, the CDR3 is TGTGCCAGCAGTTCCCAAAATCGGCCCGAAAACACAGATACGCAGTATTTT. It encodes CASSSQNRPENTDTQYF. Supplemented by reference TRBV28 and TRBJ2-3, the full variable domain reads DVKVTQSSRYLVKRTGEKVFLECVQDMDHENMFWYRQDPGLGLRLIYFSYDVKMKEKGDIPEGYSVSREKKERFSLILESASTNQTSMYLCASSSQNRPENTDTQYFGPGTRLTVL.